The text below deals with one T cell receptor beta chain. Time point described: patch test 2, 6 weeks after DPC sensitization. The treatment here: therapeutic diphenylcyclopropenone sensitization with weekly scalp DPC. In every case, blood was obtained before the patch test was applied. The record originates from a study of human T cells and chemical hapten exposure. Study details: Patch tests containing 0.01% DPC, applied to the upper back, were read at 6 days.

CDR3 length: 14 amino acids. J was trimmed by 6 bases and V by 7 bases; bases with no gene match: 9. Germline-derived CDR1 and CDR2 are LNHDA and SQIVND (reference sequence). As the library was built, unique molecular identifiers were attached to individual cDNA molecules. TCRdb independently ran MiXCR on the RACE reads; one entry per CDR3 protein. The sample lists 73,000 or so distinct CDR3 sequences, about 8% occurring once. The chain links TRBV19 to TRBJ2-1; 7 bases map to TRBD2. Here the sequenced sample was whole blood, taken in connection with sensitization to the hapten diphenylcyclopropenone (DPC). This receptor was obtained from a woman aged 45 to 65 with alopecia areata. Some clones in this sample may be carry-over from other donors' samples. The CDR3 DNA follows: TGTGCCAGTACGGAGGGAGGGCGCTTCAATGAGCAGTTCTTC. Translating it yields CASTEGGRFNEQFF.